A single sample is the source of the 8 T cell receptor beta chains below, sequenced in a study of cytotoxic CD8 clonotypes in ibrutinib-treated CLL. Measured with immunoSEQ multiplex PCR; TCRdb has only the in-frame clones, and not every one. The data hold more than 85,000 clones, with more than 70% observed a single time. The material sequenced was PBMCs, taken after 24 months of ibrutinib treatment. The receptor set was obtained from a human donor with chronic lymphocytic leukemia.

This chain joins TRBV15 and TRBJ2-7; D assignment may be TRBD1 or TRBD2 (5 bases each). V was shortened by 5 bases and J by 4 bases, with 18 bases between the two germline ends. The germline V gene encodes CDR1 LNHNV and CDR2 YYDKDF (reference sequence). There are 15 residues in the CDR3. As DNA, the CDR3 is TGTGCCACCAGCGGCTCTTGGGGACCCGGGTACGAGCAGTACTTC. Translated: CATSGSWGPGYEQYF.

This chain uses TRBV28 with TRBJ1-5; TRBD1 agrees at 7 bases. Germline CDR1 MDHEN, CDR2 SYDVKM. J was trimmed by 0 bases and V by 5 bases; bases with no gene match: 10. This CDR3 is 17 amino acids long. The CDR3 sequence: CASSGFRTGYSNQPQHF. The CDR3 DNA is TGTGCCAGCAGTGGCTTCCGGACAGGTTATAGCAATCAGCCCCAGCATTTT.

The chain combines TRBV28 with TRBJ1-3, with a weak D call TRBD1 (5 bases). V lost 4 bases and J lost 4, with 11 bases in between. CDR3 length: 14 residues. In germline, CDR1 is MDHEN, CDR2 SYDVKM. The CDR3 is CASSSRGKGNTIYF. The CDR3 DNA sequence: TGTGCCAGCAGTTCGCGGGGGAAAGGAAACACCATATATTTT.

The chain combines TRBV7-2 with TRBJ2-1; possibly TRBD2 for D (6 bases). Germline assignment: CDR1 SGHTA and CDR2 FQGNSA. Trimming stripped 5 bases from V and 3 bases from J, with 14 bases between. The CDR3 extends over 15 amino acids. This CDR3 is CASSTPGLNYNEQFF. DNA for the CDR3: TGTGCCAGCAGCACACCGGGACTGAACTACAATGAGCAGTTCTTC. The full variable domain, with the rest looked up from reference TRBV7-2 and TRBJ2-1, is GAGVSQSPSNKVTEKGKDVELRCDPISGHTALYWYRQSLGQGLEFLIYFQGNSAPDKSGLPSDRFSAERTGGSVSTLTIQRTQQEDSAVYLCASSTPGLNYNEQFFGPGTRLTVL.

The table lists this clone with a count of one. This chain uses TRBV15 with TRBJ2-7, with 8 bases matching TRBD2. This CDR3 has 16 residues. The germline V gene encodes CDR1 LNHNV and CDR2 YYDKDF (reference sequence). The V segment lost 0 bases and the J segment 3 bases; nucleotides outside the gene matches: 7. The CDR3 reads CATSRDLTSGNYEQYF. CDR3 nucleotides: TGTGCCACCAGCAGAGATTTAACTAGCGGCAACTACGAGCAGTACTTC.

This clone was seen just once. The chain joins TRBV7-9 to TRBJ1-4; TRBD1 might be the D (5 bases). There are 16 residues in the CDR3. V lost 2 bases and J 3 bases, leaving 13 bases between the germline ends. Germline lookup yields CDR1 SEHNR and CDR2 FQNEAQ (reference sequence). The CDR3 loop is CASSLRQTAANEKLFF. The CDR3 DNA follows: TGTGCCAGCAGCTTACGGCAGACAGCGGCTAATGAAAAACTGTTTTTT.

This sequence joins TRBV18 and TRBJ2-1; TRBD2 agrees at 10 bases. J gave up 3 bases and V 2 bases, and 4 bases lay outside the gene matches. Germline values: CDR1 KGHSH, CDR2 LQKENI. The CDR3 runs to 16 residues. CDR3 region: CASSPAIAGGYNEQFF. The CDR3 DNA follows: TGTGCCAGCTCACCAGCCATAGCGGGAGGCTACAATGAGCAGTTCTTC.

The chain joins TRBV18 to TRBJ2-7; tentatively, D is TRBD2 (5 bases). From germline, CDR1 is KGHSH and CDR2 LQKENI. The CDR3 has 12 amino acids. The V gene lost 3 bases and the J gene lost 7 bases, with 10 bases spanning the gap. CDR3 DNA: TGTGCCAGCTCACCGGAGGTTGGGGAGCAGTACTTC. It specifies CASSPEVGEQYF.